These 8 T cell receptor beta chains were all obtained from the same sample, sequenced in a study of blood T cells in healthy people across ages. A sample-barcoded 5' primer and a J-beta primer mix were used in a second PCR of roughly 7 to 11 cycles. In TCRdb, the 5' RACE reads were re-called with MiXCR into one record per CDR3 protein. This table has some 760,000 distinct CDR3 sequences, around 25% appearing once. The data were also submitted as part of a second study, on T cells of mothers and their children.

The sample was blood. The receptors here all came from a boy younger than 18 in good health.

This clonotype was seen more than once but under ten times. The CDR3 loop reads CSVEPKDRGETQYF. CDR3 sequence (DNA): TGCAGCGTTGAACCCAAGGACAGGGGAGAGACCCAGTACTTC. The V and J genes are TRBV29-1 and TRBJ2-5; 9 positions agree with TRBD1. Trimming cost V 2 bases and J 4 bases; bases outside gene matches: 5. Germline V gives CDR1 SQVTM, CDR2 ANQGSEA. The CDR3 length is 14 residues.

In this sample, this clonotype turned up a few times. The chain joins TRBV4-1 to TRBJ2-7, with D tentatively TRBD2 (5 bases). Germline assignment: CDR1 MGHRA and CDR2 YSYEKL. Trimming shortened V by 0 bases and J by 7 bases, and 16 bases separated the two germline ends. The CDR3 contains 15 residues. The CDR3: CASSQDLAPNGEQYF. CDR3 nucleotides: TGCGCCAGCAGCCAAGATCTAGCCCCCAATGGGGAGCAGTACTTC.

This clonotype was seen at least ten times. V usage is TRBV15 and J usage is TRBJ2-1, with TRBD2 matching over 13 bases. CDR3 length: 17 amino acids. Germline trimming cut 5 bases from V and 0 bases from J; bases unmatched to any gene: 4. The germline V gene encodes CDR1 LNHNV and CDR2 YYDKDF (reference sequence). The CDR3 DNA reads as TGTGCCACCAGCGGGAGGACTAGCGGGAGCTCCTACAATGAGCAGTTCTTC. As protein: CATSGRTSGSSYNEQFF.

The CDR3 here is CASSPGVLGTGELFF. The CDR3 nucleotides are TGTGCCAGCAGCCCTGGGGTGCTGGGAACCGGGGAGCTGTTTTTT. The chain recombines TRBV7-3 with TRBJ2-2; D not resolved. V lost 5 bases and J lost 5, with 15 bases in between. The CDR3 contains 15 residues. Per the germline V gene, CDR1 is SGHTA and CDR2 is FQGTGA.

V usage is TRBV11-1 and J usage is TRBJ2-1; no firm D call. Germline values: CDR1 SGHAT, CDR2 FQDESV (reference sequence). The CDR3 loop spans 17 amino acids. Trimming pared 2 bases from V and 0 bases from J, leaving 14 bases between. The CDR3 nucleotides read TGTGCCAGCAGCTTATGGGCTACCCGGAGCTCCTACAATGAGCAGTTCTTC. Translation: CASSLWATRSSYNEQFF.

There are a few counts of this clonotype. The chain employs TRBV28 and TRBJ2-7; 7 bases are a match to TRBD1. V dropped 6 bases and J dropped 3; count of bases not matched to a gene: 8. Germline V CDR1 and CDR2: MDHEN, SYDVKM. There are 14 residues in the CDR3. Here the CDR3 DNA reads TGTGCCAGCAGCGGAACCAGGGACAGCTACGAGCAGTACTTC. Translated: CASSGTRDSYEQYF.

The chain recombines TRBV6-2 or TRBV6-3 with TRBJ2-5; D may be TRBD1 or TRBD2 (5 bases each). Trimming took off 5 bases at V and 4 bases at J, with 23 bases between the two ends. From germline, CDR1 is MNHEY and CDR2 SVGEGT. This CDR3 has 17 amino acids. The CDR3 is CASSHEGRTVGGETQYF. DNA for the CDR3: TGTGCCAGCAGTCACGAGGGACGGACCGTTGGGGGAGAGACCCAGTACTTC.

V is TRBV7-9 and J is TRBJ2-7, with D uncertain. The V and J ends lost 1 base and 0 bases respectively, with 10 bases between them. From germline, CDR1 is SEHNR and CDR2 FQNEAQ (reference sequence). The CDR3 contains 15 residues. The CDR3 protein is CASSLGAPSSYEQYF. The CDR3 region has the DNA TGTGCCAGCAGCTTAGGAGCGCCCAGCTCCTACGAGCAGTACTTC. Drawing the rest from reference TRBV7-9 and TRBJ2-7, the complete variable domain is DTGVSQNPRHKITKRGQNVTFRCDPISEHNRLYWYRQTLGQGPEFLTYFQNEAQLEKSRLLSDRFSAERPKGSFSTLEIQRTEQGDSAMYLCASSLGAPSSYEQYFGPGTRLTVT.